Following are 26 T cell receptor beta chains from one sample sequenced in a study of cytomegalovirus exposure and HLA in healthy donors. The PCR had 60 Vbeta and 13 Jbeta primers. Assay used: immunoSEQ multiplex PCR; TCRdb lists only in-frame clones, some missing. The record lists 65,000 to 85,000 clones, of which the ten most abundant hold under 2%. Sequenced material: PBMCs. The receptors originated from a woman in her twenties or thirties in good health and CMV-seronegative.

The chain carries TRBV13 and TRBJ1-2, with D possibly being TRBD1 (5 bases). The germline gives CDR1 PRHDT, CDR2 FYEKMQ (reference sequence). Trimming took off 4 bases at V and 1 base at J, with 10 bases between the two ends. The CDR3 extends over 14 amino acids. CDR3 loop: CASSSRGDNYGYTF. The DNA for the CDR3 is TGTGCCAGCAGCTCCCGGGGGGATAACTATGGCTACACCTTC.

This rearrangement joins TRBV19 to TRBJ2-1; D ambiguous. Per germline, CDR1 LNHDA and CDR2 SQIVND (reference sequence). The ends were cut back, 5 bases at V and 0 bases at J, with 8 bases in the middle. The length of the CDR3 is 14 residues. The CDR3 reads CASSDLSSYNEQFF. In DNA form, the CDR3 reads TGTGCCAGTAGTGATCTCAGCTCCTACAATGAGCAGTTCTTC.

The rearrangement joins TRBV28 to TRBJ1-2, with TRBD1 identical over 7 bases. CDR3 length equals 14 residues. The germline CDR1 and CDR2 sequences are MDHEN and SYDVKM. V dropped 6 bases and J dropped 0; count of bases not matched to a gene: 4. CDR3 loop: CASRRDRPNYGYTF. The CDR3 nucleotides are TGTGCCAGCAGGCGGGACAGACCTAACTATGGCTACACCTTC.

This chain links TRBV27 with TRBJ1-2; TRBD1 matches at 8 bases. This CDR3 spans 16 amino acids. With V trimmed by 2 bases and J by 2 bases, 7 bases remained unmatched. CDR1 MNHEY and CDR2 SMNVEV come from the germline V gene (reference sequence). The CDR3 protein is CASSLLRQGRNYGYTF. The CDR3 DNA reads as TGTGCCAGCAGTTTACTGAGACAGGGGCGGAACTATGGCTACACCTTC.

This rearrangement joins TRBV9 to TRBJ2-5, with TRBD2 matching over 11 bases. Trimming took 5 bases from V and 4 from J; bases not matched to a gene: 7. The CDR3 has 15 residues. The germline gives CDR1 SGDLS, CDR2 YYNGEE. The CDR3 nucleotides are TGTGCCAGCAGTCAGACTAGCGGGGAGGGAGAGACCCAGTACTTC. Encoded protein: CASSQTSGEGETQYF. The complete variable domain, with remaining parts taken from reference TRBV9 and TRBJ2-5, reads DSGVTQTPKHLITATGQRVTLRCSPRSGDLSVYWYQQSLDQGLQFLIQYYNGEERAKGNILERFSAQQFPDLHSELNLSSLELGDSALYFCASSQTSGEGETQYFGPGTRLLVL.

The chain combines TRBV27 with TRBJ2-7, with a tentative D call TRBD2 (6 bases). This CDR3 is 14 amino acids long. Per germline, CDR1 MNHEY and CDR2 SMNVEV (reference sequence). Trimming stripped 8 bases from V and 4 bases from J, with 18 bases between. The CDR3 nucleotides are TGTGCCAGCTCCCCTCGGGACTTCGTTTACGAGCAGTACTTC. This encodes CASSPRDFVYEQYF.

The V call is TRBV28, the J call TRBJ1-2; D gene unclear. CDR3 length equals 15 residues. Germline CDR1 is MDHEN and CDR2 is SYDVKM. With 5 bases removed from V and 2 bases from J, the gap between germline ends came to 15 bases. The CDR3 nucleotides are TGTGCCAGCAGTCCACGGCGGGGAGGAAACTATGGCTACACCTTC. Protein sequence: CASSPRRGGNYGYTF.

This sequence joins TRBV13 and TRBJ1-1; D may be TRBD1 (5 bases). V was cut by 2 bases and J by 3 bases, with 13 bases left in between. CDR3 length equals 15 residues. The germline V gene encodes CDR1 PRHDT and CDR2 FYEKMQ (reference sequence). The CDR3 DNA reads TGTGCCAGCAGCTTACCGGGACGGGGGGACACTGAAGCTTTCTTT. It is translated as CASSLPGRGDTEAFF.

The CDR3 region is CASSLTSGANTGELFF. In nucleotides, the CDR3 is TGCGCCAGCAGCTTGACTAGCGGGGCGAACACCGGGGAGCTGTTTTTT. The chain carries TRBV5-1 and TRBJ2-2; 10 bases are a match to TRBD2. Germline V gene lookup returns CDR1 SGHRS and CDR2 YFSETQ. The CDR3 contains 16 residues. V was pared by 1 base and J by 0 bases, with 0 bases of the junction left unmatched.

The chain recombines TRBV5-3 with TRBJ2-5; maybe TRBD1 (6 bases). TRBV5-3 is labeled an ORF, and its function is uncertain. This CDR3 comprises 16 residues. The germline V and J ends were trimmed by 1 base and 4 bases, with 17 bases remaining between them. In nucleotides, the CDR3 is TGTGCCAGAAGCTTGTCGGCCCAGGGGCCGGGAGAGACCCAGTACTTC. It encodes CARSLSAQGPGETQYF.

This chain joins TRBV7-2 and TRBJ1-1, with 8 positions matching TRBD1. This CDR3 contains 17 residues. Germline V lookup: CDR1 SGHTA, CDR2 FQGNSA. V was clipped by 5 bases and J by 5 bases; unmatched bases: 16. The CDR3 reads CASSTEQGGTLRTEAFF. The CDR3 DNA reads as TGTGCCAGCAGCACAGAACAGGGGGGGACTTTGAGGACTGAAGCTTTCTTT.

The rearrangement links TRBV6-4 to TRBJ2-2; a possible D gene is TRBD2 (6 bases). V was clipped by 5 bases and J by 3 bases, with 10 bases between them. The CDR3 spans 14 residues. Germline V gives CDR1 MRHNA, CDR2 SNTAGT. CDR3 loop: CASSPGTDTGELFF. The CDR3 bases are TGTGCCAGCAGTCCCGGGACTGACACCGGGGAGCTGTTTTTT.

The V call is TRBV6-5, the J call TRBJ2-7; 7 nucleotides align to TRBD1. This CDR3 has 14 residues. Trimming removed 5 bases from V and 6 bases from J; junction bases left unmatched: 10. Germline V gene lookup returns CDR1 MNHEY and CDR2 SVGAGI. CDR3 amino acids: CASSPLQGDGEQYF. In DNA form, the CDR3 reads TGTGCCAGCAGTCCGCTCCAGGGGGACGGCGAGCAGTACTTC.

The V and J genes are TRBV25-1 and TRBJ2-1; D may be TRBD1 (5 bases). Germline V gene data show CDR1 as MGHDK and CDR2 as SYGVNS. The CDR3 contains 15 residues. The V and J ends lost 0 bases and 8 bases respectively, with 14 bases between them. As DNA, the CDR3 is TGTGCCAGCAGTGAATATGCAGGGCCCGGCGATGAGCAGTTCTTC. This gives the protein CASSEYAGPGDEQFF. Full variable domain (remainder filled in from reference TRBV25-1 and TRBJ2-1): EADIYQTPRYLVIGTGKKITLECSQTMGHDKMYWYQQDPGMELHLIHYSYGVNSTEKGDLSSESTVSRIRTEHFPLTLESARPSHTSQYLCASSEYAGPGDEQFFGPGTRLTVL.

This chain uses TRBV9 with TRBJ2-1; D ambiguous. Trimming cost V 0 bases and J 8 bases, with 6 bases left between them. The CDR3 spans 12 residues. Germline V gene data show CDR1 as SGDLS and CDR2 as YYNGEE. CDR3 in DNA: TGTGCCAGCAGCGTAGCTTCGGATGAGCAGTTCTTC. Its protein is CASSVASDEQFF.

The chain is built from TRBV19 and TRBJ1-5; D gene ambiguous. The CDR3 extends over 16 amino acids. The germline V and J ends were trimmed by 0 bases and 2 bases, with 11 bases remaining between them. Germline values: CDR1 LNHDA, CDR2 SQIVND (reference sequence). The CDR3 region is CASSIEAGYGNQPQHF. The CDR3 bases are TGTGCCAGTAGTATAGAGGCGGGGTACGGCAATCAGCCCCAGCATTTT.

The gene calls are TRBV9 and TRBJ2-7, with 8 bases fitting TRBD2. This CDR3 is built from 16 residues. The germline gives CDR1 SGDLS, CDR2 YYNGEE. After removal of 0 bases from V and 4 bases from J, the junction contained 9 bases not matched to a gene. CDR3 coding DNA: TGTGCCAGCAGCGTAGGGGGCGGGAGGACCCCATACGAGCAGTACTTC. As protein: CASSVGGGRTPYEQYF.

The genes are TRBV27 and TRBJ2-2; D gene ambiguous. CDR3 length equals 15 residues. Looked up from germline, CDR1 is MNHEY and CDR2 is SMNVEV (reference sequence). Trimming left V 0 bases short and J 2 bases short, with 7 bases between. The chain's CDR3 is CASSLSNYNTGELFF. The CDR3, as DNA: TGTGCCAGCAGTTTATCGAACTACAACACCGGGGAGCTGTTTTTT.

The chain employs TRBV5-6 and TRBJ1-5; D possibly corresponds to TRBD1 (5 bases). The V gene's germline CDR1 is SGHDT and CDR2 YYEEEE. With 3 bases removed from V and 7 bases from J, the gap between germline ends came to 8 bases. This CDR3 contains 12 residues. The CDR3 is CASSWRGQPQHF. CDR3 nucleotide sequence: TGTGCCAGCAGCTGGCGGGGGCAGCCCCAGCATTTT.

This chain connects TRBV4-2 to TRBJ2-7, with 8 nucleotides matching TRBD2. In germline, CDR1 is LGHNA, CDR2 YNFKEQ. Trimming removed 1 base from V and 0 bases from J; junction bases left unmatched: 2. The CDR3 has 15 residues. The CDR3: CASSQASGLSYEQYF. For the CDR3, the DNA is TGTGCCAGCAGCCAAGCTAGCGGGCTCTCCTACGAGCAGTACTTC.

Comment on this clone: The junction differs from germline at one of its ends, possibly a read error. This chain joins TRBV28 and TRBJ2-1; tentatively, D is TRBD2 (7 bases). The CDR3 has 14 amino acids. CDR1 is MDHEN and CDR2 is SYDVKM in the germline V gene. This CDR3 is CASLRGGSDNEQFF. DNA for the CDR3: TGTGCCAGCTTACGCGGGGGCTCCGACAATGAGCAGTTCTTC.

DNA for the CDR3: TGTGCCAGCAGCCAAGATGGGGCACCCTCCTACGAGCAGTACTTC. The encoded protein is CASSQDGAPSYEQYF. The rearrangement joins TRBV4-2 to TRBJ2-5; a weak D match, TRBD1 (5 bases). The DNA end lines up better with TRBJ2-7; the J call may be wrong. CDR1 is LGHNA and CDR2 is YNFKEQ in the germline V gene. The CDR3 extends over 15 amino acids.

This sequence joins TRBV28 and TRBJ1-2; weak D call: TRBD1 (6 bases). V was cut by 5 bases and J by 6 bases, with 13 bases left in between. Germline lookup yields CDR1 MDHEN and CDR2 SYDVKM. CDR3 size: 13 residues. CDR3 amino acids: CASSPSGQHGYTF. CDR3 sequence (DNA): TGTGCCAGCAGTCCAAGTGGACAGCATGGCTACACCTTC.

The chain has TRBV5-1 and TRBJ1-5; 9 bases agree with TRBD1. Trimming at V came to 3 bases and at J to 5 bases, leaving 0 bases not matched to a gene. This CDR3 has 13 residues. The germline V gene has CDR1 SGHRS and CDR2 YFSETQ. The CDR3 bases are TGCGCCAGCAGCTGGACAGGGGATCAGCCCCAGCATTTT. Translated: CASSWTGDQPQHF.

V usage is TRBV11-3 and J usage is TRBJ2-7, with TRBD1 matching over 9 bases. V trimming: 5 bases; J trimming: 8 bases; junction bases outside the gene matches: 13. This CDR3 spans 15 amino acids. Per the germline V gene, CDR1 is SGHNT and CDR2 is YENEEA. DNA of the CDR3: TGTGCCAGCAGCCCCAGGACAGGGGACCTTATACAGCAGTACTTC. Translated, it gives CASSPRTGDLIQQYF.

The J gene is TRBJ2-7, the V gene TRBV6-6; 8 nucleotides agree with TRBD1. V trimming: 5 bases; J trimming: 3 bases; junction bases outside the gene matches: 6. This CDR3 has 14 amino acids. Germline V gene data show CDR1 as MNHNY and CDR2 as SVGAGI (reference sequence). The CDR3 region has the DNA TGTGCCAGCAGTATGATAACAGGGGGCTACGAGCAGTACTTC. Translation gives CASSMITGGYEQYF.